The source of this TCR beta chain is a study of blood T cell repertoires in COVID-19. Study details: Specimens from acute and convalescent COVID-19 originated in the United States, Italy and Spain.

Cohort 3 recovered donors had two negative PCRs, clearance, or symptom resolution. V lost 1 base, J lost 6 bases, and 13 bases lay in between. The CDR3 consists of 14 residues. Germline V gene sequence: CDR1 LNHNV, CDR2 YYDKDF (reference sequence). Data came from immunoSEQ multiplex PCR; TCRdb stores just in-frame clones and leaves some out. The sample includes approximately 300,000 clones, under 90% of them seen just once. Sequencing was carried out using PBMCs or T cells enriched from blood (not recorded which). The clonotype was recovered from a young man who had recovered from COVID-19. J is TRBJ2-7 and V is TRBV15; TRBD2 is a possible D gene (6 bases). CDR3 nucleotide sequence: TGTGCCACCAGCAGAGTGGGGGGACTTACCGAGCAGTACTTC. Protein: CATSRVGGLTEQYF. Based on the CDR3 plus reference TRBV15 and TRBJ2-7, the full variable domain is DAMVIQNPRYQVTQFGKPVTLSCSQTLNHNVMYWYQQKSSQAPKLLFHYYDKDFNNEADTPDNFQSRRPNTSFCFLDIRSPGLGDTAMYLCATSRVGGLTEQYFGPGTRLTVT.